This T cell receptor beta chain was captured in a study of shared clonotypes between healthy human individuals. CDR1 is MGHRA and CDR2 is YSYEKL in the germline V gene. CDR3 length equals 15 residues. Deletions cut 5 bases from V and 0 bases from J, with 11 bases between. Data came from immunoSEQ multiplex PCR; TCRdb stores just in-frame clones and leaves some out. The sample contains hundreds of thousands of clones, almost 97% of which appear only once. Source material: naive CD4+ T cells sorted from blood. The subset is: CD45RA+ positively selected. J is TRBJ2-1 and V is TRBV4-1, with D possibly being TRBD1 or TRBD2 (6 bases each). The sequence was collected from a woman in her thirties in good health. CDR3 protein: CASSRGESSYNEQFF. The CDR3 nucleotides are TGCGCCAGCAGCAGGGGGGAGAGCTCCTACAATGAGCAGTTCTTC.